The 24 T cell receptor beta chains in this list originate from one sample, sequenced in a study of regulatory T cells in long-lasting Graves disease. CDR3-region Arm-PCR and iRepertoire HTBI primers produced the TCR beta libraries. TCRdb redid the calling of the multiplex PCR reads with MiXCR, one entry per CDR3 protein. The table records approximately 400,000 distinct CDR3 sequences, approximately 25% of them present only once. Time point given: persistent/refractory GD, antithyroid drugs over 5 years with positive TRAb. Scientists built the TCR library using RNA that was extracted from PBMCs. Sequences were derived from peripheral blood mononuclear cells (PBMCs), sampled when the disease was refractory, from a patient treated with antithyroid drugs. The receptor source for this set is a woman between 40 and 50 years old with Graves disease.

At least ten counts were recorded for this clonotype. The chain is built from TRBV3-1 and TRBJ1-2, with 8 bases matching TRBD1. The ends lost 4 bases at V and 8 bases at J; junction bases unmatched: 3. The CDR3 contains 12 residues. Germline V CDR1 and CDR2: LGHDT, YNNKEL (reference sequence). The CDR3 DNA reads TGTGCCAGCAGCCCCACAGGGGGAGGCTACACCTTC. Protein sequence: CASSPTGGGYTF.

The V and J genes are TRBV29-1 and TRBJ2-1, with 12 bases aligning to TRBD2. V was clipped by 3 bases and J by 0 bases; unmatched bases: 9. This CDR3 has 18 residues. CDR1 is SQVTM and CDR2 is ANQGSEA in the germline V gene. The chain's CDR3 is CSVEPRLAGEASYNEQFF. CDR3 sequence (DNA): TGCAGCGTTGAGCCACGACTAGCGGGGGAAGCCTCCTACAATGAGCAGTTCTTC.

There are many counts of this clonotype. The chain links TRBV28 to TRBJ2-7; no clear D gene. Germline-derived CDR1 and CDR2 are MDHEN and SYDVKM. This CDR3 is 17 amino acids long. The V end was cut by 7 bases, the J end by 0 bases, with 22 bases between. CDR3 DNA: TGTGCCAGCACCTATGGACGCCGTATTTTGAGCTCCTACGAGCAGTACTTC. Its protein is CASTYGRRILSSYEQYF.

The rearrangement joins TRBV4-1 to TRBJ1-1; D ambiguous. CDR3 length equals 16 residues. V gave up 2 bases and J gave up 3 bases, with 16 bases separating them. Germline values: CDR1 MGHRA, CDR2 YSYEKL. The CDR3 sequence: CASSQLWVGSDTEAFF. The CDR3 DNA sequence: TGCGCCAGCAGCCAACTTTGGGTTGGCAGTGACACTGAAGCTTTCTTT.

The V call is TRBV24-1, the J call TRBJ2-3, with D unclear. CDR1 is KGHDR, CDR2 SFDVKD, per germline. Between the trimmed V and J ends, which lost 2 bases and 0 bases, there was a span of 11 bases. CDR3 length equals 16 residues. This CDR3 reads CATSDSPRSSTDTQYF. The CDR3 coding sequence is TGTGCCACCAGTGATTCCCCGCGGTCTAGCACAGATACGCAGTATTTT.

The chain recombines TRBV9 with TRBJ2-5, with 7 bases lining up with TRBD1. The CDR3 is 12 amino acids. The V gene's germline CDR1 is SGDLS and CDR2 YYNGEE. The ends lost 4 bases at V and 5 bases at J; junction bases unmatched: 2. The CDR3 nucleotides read TGTGCCAGCAGCACAGGGGTGGAGACCCAGTACTTC. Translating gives CASSTGVETQYF.

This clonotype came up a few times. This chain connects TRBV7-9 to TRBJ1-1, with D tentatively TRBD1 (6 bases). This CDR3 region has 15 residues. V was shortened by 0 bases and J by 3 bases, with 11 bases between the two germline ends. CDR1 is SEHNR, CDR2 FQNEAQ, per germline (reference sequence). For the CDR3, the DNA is TGTGCCAGCAGCTTAGCTGGGGAGGGGGACACTGAAGCTTTCTTT. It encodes CASSLAGEGDTEAFF.

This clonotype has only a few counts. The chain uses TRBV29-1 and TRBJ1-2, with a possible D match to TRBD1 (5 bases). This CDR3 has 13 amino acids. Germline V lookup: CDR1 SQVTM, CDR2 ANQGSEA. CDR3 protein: CSVIGGESYGYTF. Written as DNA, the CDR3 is TGCAGTGTGATCGGGGGGGAATCCTATGGCTACACCTTC.

In DNA form, the CDR3 reads TGTGCCAGCAGCGTTGGACAGGCAACCTACGAGCAGTACTTC. It codes for CASSVGQATYEQYF. V gene TRBV5-5 combines with J gene TRBJ2-7, with 7 positions matching TRBD1. Germline loops: CDR1 SGHKS, CDR2 YYEKEE (reference sequence). This CDR3 spans 14 amino acids. V trimming: 4 bases; J trimming: 2 bases; junction bases outside the gene matches: 6.

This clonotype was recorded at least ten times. Written as DNA, the CDR3 is TGTGCCAGCACACCCTCGGACAGGGGGCATTCACCCCTCCACTTT. Its translation is CASTPSDRGHSPLHF. This chain uses TRBV12-3 or TRBV12-4 with TRBJ1-6; 11 nucleotides match TRBD1. With 7 bases clipped from V and 8 bases from J, the junction kept 7 bases outside the gene matches. This CDR3 spans 15 amino acids.

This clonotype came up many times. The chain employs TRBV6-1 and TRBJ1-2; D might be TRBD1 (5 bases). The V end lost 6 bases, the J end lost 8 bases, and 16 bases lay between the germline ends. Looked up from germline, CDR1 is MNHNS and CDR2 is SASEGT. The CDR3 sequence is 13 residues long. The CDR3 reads CASSPLQAWGYTF. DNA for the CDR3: TGTGCCAGCAGCCCCTTACAGGCTTGGGGCTACACCTTC.

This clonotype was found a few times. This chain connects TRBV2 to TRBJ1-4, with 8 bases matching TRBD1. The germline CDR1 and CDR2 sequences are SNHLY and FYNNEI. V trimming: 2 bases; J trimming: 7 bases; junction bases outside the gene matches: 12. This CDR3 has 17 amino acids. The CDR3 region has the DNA TGTGCCAGCAGTGAAAGGTCCCCCAGGGGGCGAGGTGAAAAACTGTTTTTT. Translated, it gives CASSERSPRGRGEKLFF.

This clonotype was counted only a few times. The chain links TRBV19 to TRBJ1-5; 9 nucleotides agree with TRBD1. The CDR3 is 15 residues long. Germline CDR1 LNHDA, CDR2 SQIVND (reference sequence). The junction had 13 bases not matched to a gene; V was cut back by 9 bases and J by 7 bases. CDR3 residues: CASQSPGQGYQPQHF. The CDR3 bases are TGTGCCAGCCAGAGTCCGGGACAGGGTTACCAGCCCCAGCATTTT.

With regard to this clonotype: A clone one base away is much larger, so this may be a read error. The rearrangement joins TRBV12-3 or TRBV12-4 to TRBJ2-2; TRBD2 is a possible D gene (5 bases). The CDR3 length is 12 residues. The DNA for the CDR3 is TGTGCCAGCAGTTTGAGGCCCGGGGAGCTGCTTTTT. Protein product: CASSLRPGELLF.

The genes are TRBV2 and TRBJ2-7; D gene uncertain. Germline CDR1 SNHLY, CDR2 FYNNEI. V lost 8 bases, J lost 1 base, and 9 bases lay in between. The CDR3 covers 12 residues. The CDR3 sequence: CASGLNSYEQYF. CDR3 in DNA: TGTGCCAGCGGCCTAAATTCCTACGAGCAGTACTTC. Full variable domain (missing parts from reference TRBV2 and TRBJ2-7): EPEVTQTPSHQVTQMGQEVILRCVPISNHLYFYWYRQILGQKVEFLVSFYNNEISEKSEIFDDQFSVERPDGSNFTLKIRSTKLEDSAMYFCASGLNSYEQYFGPGTRLTVT.

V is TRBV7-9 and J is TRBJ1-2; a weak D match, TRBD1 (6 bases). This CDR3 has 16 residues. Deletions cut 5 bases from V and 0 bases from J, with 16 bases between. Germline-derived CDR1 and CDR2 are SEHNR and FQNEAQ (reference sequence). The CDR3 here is CASSHPQGTSNYGYTF. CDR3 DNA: TGTGCCAGCAGCCACCCACAGGGAACCTCTAACTATGGCTACACCTTC.

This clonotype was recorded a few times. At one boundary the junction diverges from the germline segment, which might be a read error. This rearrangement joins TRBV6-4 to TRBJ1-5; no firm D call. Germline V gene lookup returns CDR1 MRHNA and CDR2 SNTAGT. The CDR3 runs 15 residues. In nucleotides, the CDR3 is TGTGCCAGCAGTTACTCTTATACAGTAGATGAGCCCCAGCGTTTT. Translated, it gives CASSYSYTVDEPQRF.

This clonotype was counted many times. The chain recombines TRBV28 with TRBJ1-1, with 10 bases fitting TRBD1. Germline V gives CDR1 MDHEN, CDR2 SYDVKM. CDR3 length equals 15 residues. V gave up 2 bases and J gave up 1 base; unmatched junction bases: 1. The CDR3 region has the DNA TGTGCCAGCAGTTTAGACAGGGGGCGGAACACTGAAGCTTTCTTT. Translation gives CASSLDRGRNTEAFF.

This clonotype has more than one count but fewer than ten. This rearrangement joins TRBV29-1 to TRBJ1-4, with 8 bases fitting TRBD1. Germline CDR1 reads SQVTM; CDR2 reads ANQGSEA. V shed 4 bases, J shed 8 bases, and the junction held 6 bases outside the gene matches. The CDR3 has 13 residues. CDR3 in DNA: TGCAGCGTTGGAGGCAGGGGGCCGGAAAAACTGTTTTTT. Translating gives CSVGGRGPEKLFF. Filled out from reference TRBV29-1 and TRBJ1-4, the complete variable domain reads SAVISQKPSRDICQRGTSLTIQCQVDSQVTMMFWYRQQPGQSLTLIATANQGSEATYESGFVIDKFPISRPNLTFSTLTVSNMSPEDSSIYLCSVGGRGPEKLFFGSGTQLSVL.

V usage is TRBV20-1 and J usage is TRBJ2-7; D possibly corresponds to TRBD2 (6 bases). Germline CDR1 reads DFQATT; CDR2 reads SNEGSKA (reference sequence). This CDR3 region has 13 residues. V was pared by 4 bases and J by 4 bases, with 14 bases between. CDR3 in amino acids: CSANTGLQYEQYF. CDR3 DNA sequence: TGCAGTGCTAATACGGGACTTCAGTACGAGCAGTACTTC.

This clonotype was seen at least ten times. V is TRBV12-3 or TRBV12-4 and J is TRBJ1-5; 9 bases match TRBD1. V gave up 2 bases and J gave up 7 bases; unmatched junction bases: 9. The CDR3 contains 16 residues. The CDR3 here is CASSLRTGQGRQPQHF. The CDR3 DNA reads TGTGCCAGCAGTTTACGGACGGGACAGGGACGACAGCCCCAGCATTTT.

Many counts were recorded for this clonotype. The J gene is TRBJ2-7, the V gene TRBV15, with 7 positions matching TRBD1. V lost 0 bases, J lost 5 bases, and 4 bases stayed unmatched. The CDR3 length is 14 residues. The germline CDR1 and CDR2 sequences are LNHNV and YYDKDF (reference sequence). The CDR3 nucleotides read TGTGCCACCAGCAGAGACACGACAGGGCACGAGCAGTACTTC. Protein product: CATSRDTTGHEQYF.

CDR3 sequence (DNA): TGTGCCAGTAGTTTCCGGGGGGGGACTCAATTCTACGAGCAGTACTTC. Encoded protein: CASSFRGGTQFYEQYF. J is TRBJ2-7 and V is TRBV19, with 8 bases identical to TRBD2. The J segment lost 3 bases and the V segment lost 5 bases, leaving 12 bases of the junction unmatched. Germline CDR1 reads LNHDA; CDR2 reads SQIVND (reference sequence). This CDR3 has 16 residues.

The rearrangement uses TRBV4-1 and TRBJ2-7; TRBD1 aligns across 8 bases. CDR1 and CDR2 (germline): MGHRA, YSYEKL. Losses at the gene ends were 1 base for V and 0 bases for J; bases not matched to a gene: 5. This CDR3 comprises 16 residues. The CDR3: CASSQVYGQGSYEQYF. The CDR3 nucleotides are TGCGCCAGCAGCCAAGTCTACGGACAGGGCTCCTACGAGCAGTACTTC.